This T cell receptor (beta chain) was recorded in a study of blood T cell repertoires in COVID-19. Overall study context: Samples representing acute and convalescent COVID-19 were sourced from the United States, Italy and Spain. T cells, B-cell-depleted T cells, or PBMCs provided the cDNA or gDNA that served as material.

The CDR3 extends over 13 amino acids. Trimming removed 7 bases from V and 1 base from J, with 11 bases in between. In germline, CDR1 is SEHNR, CDR2 FQNEAQ (reference sequence). Some clones are missing from TCRdb's copy, which holds only in-frame ones; the method was immunoSEQ multiplex PCR. The sample has approximately 120,000 clones, around 76% seen once; the top ten hold approximately 6%. The rearrangement links TRBV7-9 to TRBJ2-7; D ambiguous. The TCR originated in a man older than 75 with COVID-19, enrolled during active disease. Material for sequencing was peripheral blood. The DNA of the CDR3 is TGTGCCAGCACCCCCGGGTTTTCCTACGAGCAGTACTTC. This gives the protein CASTPGFSYEQYF.